The 21 T cell receptor beta chains in this list originate from one sample, sequenced in a study of identical twins. From the 5' RACE reads, TCRdb called clonotypes with MiXCR, one entry per CDR3 protein. The table records 450,000 or so distinct CDR3 sequences, around 14% of them present only once. A further study also used this sample, focusing on yellow fever vaccine responses in identical twins.

The sequenced material came from CD4+ T cells sorted from blood. The receptors derive from a woman between 18 and 30 years old in good health.

This clonotype was detected only a few times. The chain combines TRBV7-2 with TRBJ2-1; 10 bases fit TRBD2. This CDR3 has 15 amino acids. The V and J ends lost 6 bases and 3 bases, in that order; junction bases with no gene match: 5. Looked up from germline, CDR1 is SGHTA and CDR2 is FQGNSA. CDR3 sequence (DNA): TGTGCCAGCAGACATACTAGCGGGAACTACAATGAGCAGTTCTTC. Amino acid sequence: CASRHTSGNYNEQFF.

This clonotype showed up just a few times. The chain recombines TRBV20-1 with TRBJ2-4; 7 nucleotides match TRBD1. Germline CDR1 reads DFQATT; CDR2 reads SNEGSKA (reference sequence). V was clipped by 3 bases and J by 6 bases; unmatched bases: 11. The CDR3 has 15 amino acids. This chain's CDR3 is CSASRQGQGSNIQYF. CDR3 coding DNA: TGCAGTGCTAGTAGACAGGGACAAGGTTCAAACATTCAGTACTTC.

This chain connects TRBV5-5 to TRBJ1-4; D not certain. The CDR3 extends over 16 amino acids. CDR1 and CDR2 from the germline V gene are SGHKS and YYEKEE (reference sequence). Trimming left V 4 bases short and J 2 bases short, with 15 bases between. CDR3 DNA sequence: TGTGCCAGCAGCCTCCAGGAGTGGGAGACTAATGAAAAACTGTTTTTT. This translates into CASSLQEWETNEKLFF.

Ten or more counts support this clonotype. The chain recombines TRBV2 with TRBJ2-3, with D unclear. CDR1 and CDR2 (germline): SNHLY, FYNNEI. The CDR3 has 16 amino acids. V was pared by 0 bases and J by 0 bases, with 10 bases between. The CDR3: CASSEARAASTDTQYF. CDR3 sequence (DNA): TGTGCCAGCAGTGAAGCTAGAGCCGCTAGCACAGATACGCAGTATTTT.

This clonotype was counted a few times. The chain uses TRBV25-1 and TRBJ2-1; TRBD1 aligns across 8 bases. The CDR3 length is 15 residues. The germline V gene encodes CDR1 MGHDK and CDR2 SYGVNS. V lost 5 bases and J lost 10; bases outside the gene matches: 13. CDR3 sequence (DNA): TGTGCCAGCAGTACCTACGAGACAGGGGTAGGGGAGCAGTTCTTC. It translates to CASSTYETGVGEQFF. Based on the CDR3 plus reference TRBV25-1 and TRBJ2-1, the full variable domain is EADIYQTPRYLVIGTGKKITLECSQTMGHDKMYWYQQDPGMELHLIHYSYGVNSTEKGDLSSESTVSRIRTEHFPLTLESARPSHTSQYLCASSTYETGVGEQFFGPGTRLTVL.

There are a few counts of this clonotype. The chain has TRBV12-3 or TRBV12-4 and TRBJ2-7; tentative D call: TRBD1 (6 bases). This CDR3 is built from 13 residues. The V end lost 6 bases, the J end lost 5 bases, and 14 bases lay between the germline ends. As DNA, the CDR3 is TGTGCCAGCAGAGCGGACAGTTACAACGAGCAGTACTTC. Translating gives CASRADSYNEQYF.

The table lists this clonotype with many counts. The V call is TRBV24-1, the J call TRBJ2-1; maybe TRBD2 (6 bases). Germline loops: CDR1 KGHDR, CDR2 SFDVKD. Trimming left V 2 bases short and J 2 bases short, with 9 bases between. CDR3 size: 15 residues. The CDR3 coding sequence is TGTGCCACCAGTGATTCTTGGGGGGCCTACAATGAGCAGTTCTTC. This sequence encodes CATSDSWGAYNEQFF.

The sample holds a few counts of this clonotype. The genes are TRBV28 and TRBJ2-7, with D possibly being TRBD1 (6 bases). This CDR3 has 15 residues. Germline V CDR1 and CDR2: MDHEN, SYDVKM. The V and J ends lost 3 bases and 5 bases respectively, with 17 bases between them. CDR3 DNA sequence: TGTGCCAGCAGTTTGCCAAAGGGGGTATTCAACGAGCAGTACTTC. This translates into CASSLPKGVFNEQYF.

This clonotype has a handful of counts. The chain uses TRBV11-3 and TRBJ2-7; D perhaps matches TRBD2 (6 bases). The germline CDR1 and CDR2 sequences are SGHNT and YENEEA. The V end lost 5 bases, the J end lost 3 bases, and 20 bases lay between the germline ends. The CDR3 spans 16 residues. The CDR3 region is CASSPGGGLPHYEQYF. CDR3 DNA: TGTGCCAGCAGCCCAGGAGGAGGACTACCTCACTACGAGCAGTACTTC.

This rearrangement joins TRBV5-1 to TRBJ2-4; 8 bases line up with TRBD1. Germline CDR1 and CDR2: SGHRS and YFSETQ. V lost 0 bases to trimming and J lost 5 bases; unmatched junction nucleotides: 4. This CDR3 comprises 15 residues. The CDR3 DNA follows: TGCGCCAGCAGCTTGGGGACAGGGATCGAAAACATTCAGTACTTC. The encoded protein is CASSLGTGIENIQYF.

The chain carries TRBV6-1 and TRBJ2-5, with 8 bases that match TRBD2. The junction had 13 bases not matched to a gene; V was cut back by 6 bases and J by 4 bases. The CDR3 consists of 16 residues. The V gene's germline CDR1 is MNHNS and CDR2 SASEGT. This CDR3 reads CASSPTPGGPLETQYF. CDR3 coding DNA: TGTGCCAGCAGCCCAACTCCGGGGGGGCCTTTAGAGACCCAGTACTTC.

The table lists this clonotype with a count of one. The V and J genes are TRBV19 and TRBJ2-1; D is undetermined. The CDR3 runs to 15 residues. Deletions cut 2 bases from V and 2 bases from J, with 10 bases between. From germline, CDR1 is LNHDA and CDR2 SQIVND (reference sequence). The CDR3 region has the DNA TGTGCCAGTAGTATACAGGCGAACACCTACAATGAGCAGTTCTTC. This sequence encodes CASSIQANTYNEQFF.

This clonotype appeared many times. V gene TRBV20-1 combines with J gene TRBJ2-3; D is uncertain. CDR3 size: 14 residues. Trimming stripped 1 base from V and 4 bases from J, with 12 bases between. Germline assignment: CDR1 DFQATT and CDR2 SNEGSKA (reference sequence). The chain's CDR3 is CSARVSLSADTQYF. In nucleotides, the CDR3 is TGCAGTGCTAGAGTAAGCCTGTCTGCAGATACGCAGTATTTT.

There are many counts of this clonotype. This chain joins TRBV20-1 and TRBJ2-1; D is ambiguous. The CDR3 consists of 16 residues. The ends were cut back, 5 bases at V and 0 bases at J, with 17 bases in the middle. Per germline, CDR1 DFQATT and CDR2 SNEGSKA (reference sequence). CDR3: CSASSGLSNSYNEQFF. DNA of the CDR3: TGCAGTGCTTCTTCAGGTCTATCCAACTCCTACAATGAGCAGTTCTTC.

This chain joins TRBV12-3 or TRBV12-4 and TRBJ2-7, with a possible D match to TRBD2 (6 bases). Trimming cost V 2 bases and J 9 bases, with 11 bases left between them. The CDR3 is 12 residues long. The CDR3 protein is CASSLSSGWQYF. As DNA, the CDR3 is TGTGCCAGCAGTTTAAGTAGCGGCTGGCAGTACTTC.

The chain combines TRBV7-9 with TRBJ2-5; TRBD1 aligns across 8 bases. The CDR3 spans 15 residues. The J segment lost 4 bases and the V segment lost 1 base, leaving 5 bases of the junction unmatched. From germline, CDR1 is SEHNR and CDR2 FQNEAQ (reference sequence). CDR3: CASSLVGQGRETQYF. The CDR3 nucleotides read TGTGCCAGCAGCTTAGTCGGACAGGGACGAGAGACCCAGTACTTC.

This clonotype was seen only a few times. The chain is built from TRBV29-1 and TRBJ2-7, with a tentative D call TRBD1 (6 bases). The germline V gene has CDR1 SQVTM and CDR2 ANQGSEA. The germline V and J ends were trimmed by 3 bases and 0 bases, with 9 bases remaining between them. This CDR3 is 13 amino acids long. The chain's CDR3 is CSVEARGSYEQYF. As DNA, the CDR3 is TGCAGCGTTGAGGCCAGGGGCTCCTACGAGCAGTACTTC.

The chain employs TRBV7-9 and TRBJ2-2, with TRBD1 matching 10 bases. CDR3 size: 16 residues. The ends lost 5 bases at V and 7 bases at J; junction bases unmatched: 10. Germline V gives CDR1 SEHNR, CDR2 FQNEAQ (reference sequence). The CDR3 coding sequence is TGTGCCAGCAGCAGAGGACAGGGGGAAAAGGACGGGGAGCTGTTTTTT. This codes for CASSRGQGEKDGELFF. The entire variable domain, with the rest obtained from reference TRBV7-9 and TRBJ2-2, is as follows: DTGVSQNPRHKITKRGQNVTFRCDPISEHNRLYWYRQTLGQGPEFLTYFQNEAQLEKSRLLSDRFSAERPKGSFSTLEIQRTEQGDSAMYLCASSRGQGEKDGELFFGEGSRLTVL.

The J gene is TRBJ2-5, the V gene TRBV12-3 or TRBV12-4; D is perhaps TRBD1 (6 bases). V was trimmed by 7 bases and J by 1 base, leaving 10 bases between them. The CDR3 loop spans 13 amino acids. The CDR3 is CASKRTAQETQYF. The CDR3 DNA sequence: TGTGCCAGCAAAAGGACAGCCCAAGAGACCCAGTACTTC.

The chain joins TRBV24-1 to TRBJ2-7; no clear D. The germline CDR1 and CDR2 sequences are KGHDR and SFDVKD. V was clipped by 4 bases and J by 2 bases, with 8 bases between them. There are 13 residues in the CDR3. The CDR3 DNA reads TGTGCCACCAGTGAAAAGGGTACCTACGAGCAGTACTTC. It specifies CATSEKGTYEQYF.

This clonotype was counted between two and nine times. This chain's CDR3 is CASSPGYSGNTIYF. The CDR3 DNA reads TGCGCCAGCTCCCCCGGATACTCTGGAAACACCATATATTTT. This chain uses TRBV5-1 with TRBJ1-3; D uncertain. This CDR3 is 14 amino acids long. Per the germline V gene, CDR1 is SGHRS and CDR2 is YFSETQ. Trimming pared 7 bases from V and 0 bases from J, leaving 11 bases between.